This is a list of T cell receptor beta chains from one sample in a study of shared clonotypes between healthy human individuals. The table came from immunoSEQ multiplex PCR; TCRdb's copy has only in-frame clones and leaves some out. This table has 450,000 to 500,000 clones, 70% to 85% appearing once. The sequencing sample was made of PBMCs. The receptors were gathered from a woman in her thirties or forties in good health. Some clones in this sample may be carry-over from other donors' samples. The CDR3 runs from the conserved cysteine through the conserved F or W. A D gene is named only where the DNA matches it firmly. Clone size is shown for a subset of rows, as once, few, many or a class of expanded clone.

>TRBJ1-5|13|-|-|TRBV7-6
TGTGCCAGCAGCCGCGCCCCCAGACAGCCCCAGCATTTT
CASSRAPRQPQHF
>TRBJ2-7|15|many|-|TRBV6-1
TGTGCCAGCAGTGACAGGGGGGAAGGTTTATACGAGCAGTACTTC
CASSDRGEGLYEQYF
>TRBJ2-1|15|-|-|TRBV2
TGTGCCAGCAGTGTGAGCGGTTCCTCCTACAATGAGCAGTTCTTC
CASSVSGSSYNEQFF
>TRBJ2-7|13|-|TRBD2|TRBV29-1
TGCAGCGTTTCGACTAGCGGAATCTACGAGCAGTACTTC
CSVSTSGIYEQYF
>TRBJ2-3|15|-|TRBD2|TRBV27
TGTGCCAGCAGTGACGGACTAGCGGGAGCGTATACGCAGTATTTT
CASSDGLAGAYTQYF
>TRBJ2-7|14|-|-|TRBV7-2
TGTGCCAGCAGCTTAAGGTCAGAGTCCTACGAGCAGTACTTC
CASSLRSESYEQYF
>TRBJ1-5|13|-|-|TRBV4-1
TGCGCCAGCAGCCCCGCAGGATATCAGCCCCAGCATTTT
CASSPAGYQPQHF
>TRBJ2-1|18|few|-|TRBV30
TGTGCCTGGAGCGCTAGTTTGGGGGGGACAGGCTCCTACAATGAGCAGTTCTTC
CAWSASLGGTGSYNEQFF
>TRBJ2-7|14|few|TRBD2|TRBV9
TGTGCCAGCAGCCCGCCGGCGGGAGGGCACGAGCAGTACTTC
CASSPPAGGHEQYF
>TRBJ2-1|16|-|-|TRBV7-3
TGTGCCAGCAGCTCTGACGCTAGCTGGGGGTACAATGAGCAGTTCTTC
CASSSDASWGYNEQFF
>TRBJ2-5|11|-|-|TRBV18
TGTGCCAGCTCACCGGCAGAGACCCAGTACTTC
CASSPAETQYF
>TRBJ2-7|13|-|-|TRBV11-3
TGTGCCAGCAGCTTAGTGGCTGGGGGCGAGCAGTACTTC
CASSLVAGGEQYF
>TRBJ2-7|17|few|TRBD2|TRBV4-3
TGCGCCAGCAGCCAAGATACGGATAGCGGGTCCTCCTACGAGCAGTACTTC
CASSQDTDSGSSYEQYF
>TRBJ1-2|16|-|-|TRBV21-1
TGTGCCAGCAGCCGTAGACGGGACAGGGGGTATTGTGGCTACACCTTC
CASSRRRDRGYCGYTF
>TRBJ2-5|12|-|-|TRBV5-6
TGTGCCAGCAGCAAGCGGCAAGAGACCCAGTACTTC
CASSKRQETQYF
>TRBJ2-2|15|once|-|TRBV7-3
TGTGCCAGCAGCTCTAAGGACAGGAACACCGGGGAGCTGTTTTTT
CASSSKDRNTGELFF
>TRBJ1-4|20|-|-|TRBV18
TGTGCCAGCTCTACCACAGTGTCTCAATCGACCTTCGCAACTAATGAAAAACTGTTTTTT
CASSTTVSQSTFATNEKLFF
>TRBJ1-1|11|many|-|TRBV6-1
TGTGCCAGCAGTGAATTGGCGAGAGCTTTCTTT
CASSELARAFF
>TRBJ2-6|15|once|-|TRBV15
TGTGCCACCAGCATACAGAGAACTGGGGCCAACGTCCTGACTTTC
CATSIQRTGANVLTF
>TRBJ2-7|16|-|TRBD2|TRBV18
TGTGCCAGCTCACCTACGAGGACTAGCGGTCTACACGAGCAGTACTTC
CASSPTRTSGLHEQYF
>TRBJ1-2|15|-|-|TRBV29-1
TGCAGCGTTGAGGGTGTTGGGAGTGCTAACTATGGCTACACCTTC
CSVEGVGSANYGYTF
>TRBJ2-7|14|-|-|TRBV5-6
TGTGCCAGCAGTCCGGGACTCAGCTCCTACGAGCAGTACTTC
CASSPGLSSYEQYF
>TRBJ2-4|16|-|-|TRBV5-8
TGTGCCAGCAGCTTGTGGACGGTCCTAGCCAAAAACATTCAGTACTTC
CASSLWTVLAKNIQYF
>TRBJ1-5|16|-|TRBD1|TRBV14
TGTGCCAGTCGGGACAGGAGAGTTTATAGCAATCAGCCCCAGCATTTT
CASRDRRVYSNQPQHF
>TRBJ2-1|14|-|TRBD1|TRBV7-2
TGTGCCAGCAGCTTAGCGGGACAGTCCAATGAGCAGTTCTTC
CASSLAGQSNEQFF
>TRBJ2-1|14|-|-|TRBV18
TGTGCCAGTCAAGGGGAAAACTCCTACAATGAGCAGTTCTTC
CASQGENSYNEQFF
>TRBJ1-6|15|-|TRBD1|TRBV2
TGTGCCAGCAGTCCAGCAGGGGGCGCGTATTCACCCCTCCACTTT
CASSPAGGAYSPLHF
>TRBJ2-3|15|-|-|TRBV7-2
TGTGCCAGCAGCTTGGTGGGGACCGGCACAGATACGCAGTATTTT
CASSLVGTGTDTQYF
>TRBJ1-1|14|few|TRBD1|TRBV30
TGTGCCTGGAGGAATCAGGGGGCTGGGGGTGAAGCTTTCTTT
CAWRNQGAGGEAFF
>TRBJ2-1|15|-|TRBD2|TRBV7-9
TGTGCCAGCAGCTTAGCTAGCGGGAGGTACAATGAGCAGTTCTTC
CASSLASGRYNEQFF
>TRBJ2-7|13|-|-|TRBV29-1
TGCAGCGTTGAGGGGGACGGCTACTACGAGCAGTACTTC
CSVEGDGYYEQYF
>TRBJ1-2|16|-|TRBD1|TRBV5-1
TGCGCCAGCAGCTGGCCGGAGACAGGGGGCGCGGATGGCTACACCTTC
CASSWPETGGADGYTF
>TRBJ2-2|14|-|TRBD1|TRBV5-1
TGCGCCAGCAGCCCGTCACAGGGGGGCGGGGAGCTGTTTTTT
CASSPSQGGGELFF
>TRBJ2-7|14|-|-|TRBV7-2
TGTGCCAGCAGCTTAGCCGGGGGCCCCTACGAGCAGTACTTC
CASSLAGGPYEQYF
>TRBJ2-5|17|many|-|TRBV7-8
TGTGCCAGCAGCTTAGTCTCGGGTGGGTTGAGAGGAGAGACCCAGTACTTC
CASSLVSGGLRGETQYF
>TRBJ1-1|13|few|-|TRBV28
TGTGCCAGCACCTTTCGGGCAAACACTGAAGCTTTCTTT
CASTFRANTEAFF
>TRBJ2-6|16|-|-|TRBV7-3
TGTGCCAGCAGCAACTTCCGGACAGTTGGGGCCAACGTCCTGACTTTC
CASSNFRTVGANVLTF
>TRBJ2-2|15|-|-|TRBV7-2
TGTGCCAGCAGCTTAGGGGTCGGGAACACCGGGGAGCTGTTTTTT
CASSLGVGNTGELFF
>TRBJ2-7|14|-|-|TRBV28
TGTGCCAGCAGTTCACAGGGCCCCTCCTACGAGCAGTACTTC
CASSSQGPSYEQYF
>TRBJ2-7|14|few|TRBD2|TRBV29-1
TGCAGCGTGGGACTAGCGTTGACAACCTACGAGCAGTACTTC
CSVGLALTTYEQYF
>TRBJ1-2|14|-|-|TRBV10-3
TGTGCCATCAGTCCGTCGGGGGGCGACTATGGCTACACCTTC
CAISPSGGDYGYTF
>TRBJ2-3|14|-|-|TRBV4-3
TGCGCCAGCAGCCAGACGGCCCACACAGATACGCAGTATTTT
CASSQTAHTDTQYF
>TRBJ2-7|11|-|-|TRBV6-6
TGTGCCAGCAGTTACGGGGGCGAGCAGTACTTC
CASSYGGEQYF
>TRBJ2-5|16|-|-|TRBV2
TGTGCCAGCAAAGGATTCAGGGGAAAGACTCAAGAGACCCAGTACTTC
CASKGFRGKTQETQYF
>TRBJ2-7|14|once|TRBD1|TRBV27
TGTGCCAGCAGTTTCAGGGGGCTAGGCTACGAGCAGTACTTC
CASSFRGLGYEQYF
>TRBJ1-1|14|-|TRBD1|TRBV10-3
TGTGCCATCAGCGCTACAGGGGCGGACACTGAAGCTTTCTTT
CAISATGADTEAFF
>TRBJ2-7|12|-|-|TRBV11-2
TGTGCCAGCAGCTTAGACCGGGCCGAGCAGTACTTC
CASSLDRAEQYF
>TRBJ2-3|12|many|-|TRBV10-2
TGCGCCAGCAGCCTAAACACAGATACGCAGTATTTT
CASSLNTDTQYF
>TRBJ2-2|15|-|TRBD2|TRBV6-1
TGTGCCAGCAGCCCCTTTAGCGGGAGCTCCGGGGAGCTGTTTTTT
CASSPFSGSSGELFF
>TRBJ2-1|14|-|TRBD2|TRBV6-6
TGTGCCAGCAAGAGCGGGAGCTCCTACAATGAGCAGTTCTTC
CASKSGSSYNEQFF
>TRBJ2-7|11|-|TRBD1|TRBV19
TGTGCTAGCAGGGGGTCCTACGAGCAGTACTTC
CASRGSYEQYF
>TRBJ2-5|14|-|-|TRBV11-3
TGTGCCAGCAGCTTAGATGTGAACTCTGCGGCCCAGTACTTC
CASSLDVNSAAQYF